The T cell receptor (beta chain) under discussion was sequenced for a study of a mutant IDH1 vaccine in newly diagnosed glioma. Study-level background: Antecedent treatment encompassed radiotherapy, temozolomide, or their combination; the majority received both.

There are 20 residues in the CDR3. Sequenced by immunoSEQ multiplex PCR; TCRdb stores in-frame clones only, minus some. The table shows around 51,000 clones, with around 80% occurring only once. The time point here: week 5, during vaccination. Vaccinated patients received 300 ug of mutant IDH1 20-mer peptide per dose, with topical imiquimod. In regard to this clone: The antigen is not known.

The genes are TRBV21-1 and TRBJ2-1; the table's D gene call, TRBD2, was not cross checked with the DNA. TRBV21-1 is a documented pseudogene. The sequence derives from a woman aged 40-49 years with glioma. This specimen consisted of PBMCs, obtained from a glioma patient whose treatment included an IDH1 peptide vaccine. Here the CDR3 DNA reads TGTGCCAGCAGCAAAGGACATAGCGGGGGGGCGGGGAGTTCCTACAATGAGCAGTTCTTC. This translates into CASSKGHSGGAGSSYNEQFF.